This T cell receptor beta chain was identified during a study of OX40 agonist ivuxolimab in advanced cancers. V gave up 0 bases and J gave up 5 bases, with 11 bases separating them. The germline V gene has CDR1 LGHNA and CDR2 YSLEER. This CDR3 comprises 14 residues. The table came from immunoSEQ multiplex PCR; TCRdb's copy has only in-frame clones and leaves some out. The table lists about 30,000 clones, 75% to 95% of them singletons. Notes on the study in general: Compared with CD4+, CD8+ T cells on average had more expanded clones.

About this clone itself: What it binds is unknown.

This specimen was CD4+ or CD8+ T cells sorted from blood, taken in a trial of the OX40 agonist ivuxolimab. The genes are TRBV4-3 and TRBJ2-7; D might be TRBD1 (5 bases). The clonotype was recovered from an adult with an advanced solid tumor such as melanoma, head and neck, liver or kidney cancer. The CDR3 DNA is TGCGCCAGCAGCCAAGATCACCAGGGTGACGAGCAGTACTTC. This sequence encodes CASSQDHQGDEQYF.